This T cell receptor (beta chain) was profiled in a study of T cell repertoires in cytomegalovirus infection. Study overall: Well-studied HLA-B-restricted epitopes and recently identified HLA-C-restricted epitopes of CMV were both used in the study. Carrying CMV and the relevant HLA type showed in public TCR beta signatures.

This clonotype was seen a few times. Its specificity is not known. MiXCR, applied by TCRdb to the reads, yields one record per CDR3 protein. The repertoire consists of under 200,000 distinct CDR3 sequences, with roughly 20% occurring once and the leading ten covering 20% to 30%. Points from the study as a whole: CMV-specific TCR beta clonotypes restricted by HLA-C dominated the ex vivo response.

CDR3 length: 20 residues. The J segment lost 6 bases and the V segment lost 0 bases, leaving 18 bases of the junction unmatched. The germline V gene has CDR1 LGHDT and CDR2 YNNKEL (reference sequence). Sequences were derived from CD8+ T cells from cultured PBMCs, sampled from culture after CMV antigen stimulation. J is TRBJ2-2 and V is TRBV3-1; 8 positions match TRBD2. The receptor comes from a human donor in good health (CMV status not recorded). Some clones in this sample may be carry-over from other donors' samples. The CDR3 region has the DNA TGTGCCAGCAGCCAAGACTCAGCTGTTCGAGCGGGGGAAATTTCCGGGGAGCTGTTTTTT. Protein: CASSQDSAVRAGEISGELFF.